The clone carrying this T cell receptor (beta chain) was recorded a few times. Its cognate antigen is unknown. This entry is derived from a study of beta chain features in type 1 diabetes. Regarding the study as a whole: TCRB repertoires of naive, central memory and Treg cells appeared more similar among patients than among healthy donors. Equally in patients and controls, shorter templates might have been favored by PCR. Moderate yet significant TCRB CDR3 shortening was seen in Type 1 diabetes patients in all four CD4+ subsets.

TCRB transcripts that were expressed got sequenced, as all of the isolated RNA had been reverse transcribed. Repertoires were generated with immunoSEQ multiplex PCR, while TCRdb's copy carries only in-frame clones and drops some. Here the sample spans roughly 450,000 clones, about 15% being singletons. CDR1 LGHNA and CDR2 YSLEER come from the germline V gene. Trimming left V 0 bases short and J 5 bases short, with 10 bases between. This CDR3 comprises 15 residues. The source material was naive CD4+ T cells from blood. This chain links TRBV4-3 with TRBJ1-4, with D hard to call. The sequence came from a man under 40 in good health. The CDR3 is CASSQDLGRNEKLFF. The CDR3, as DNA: TGCGCCAGCAGCCAAGATTTAGGGCGGAATGAAAAACTGTTTTTT.